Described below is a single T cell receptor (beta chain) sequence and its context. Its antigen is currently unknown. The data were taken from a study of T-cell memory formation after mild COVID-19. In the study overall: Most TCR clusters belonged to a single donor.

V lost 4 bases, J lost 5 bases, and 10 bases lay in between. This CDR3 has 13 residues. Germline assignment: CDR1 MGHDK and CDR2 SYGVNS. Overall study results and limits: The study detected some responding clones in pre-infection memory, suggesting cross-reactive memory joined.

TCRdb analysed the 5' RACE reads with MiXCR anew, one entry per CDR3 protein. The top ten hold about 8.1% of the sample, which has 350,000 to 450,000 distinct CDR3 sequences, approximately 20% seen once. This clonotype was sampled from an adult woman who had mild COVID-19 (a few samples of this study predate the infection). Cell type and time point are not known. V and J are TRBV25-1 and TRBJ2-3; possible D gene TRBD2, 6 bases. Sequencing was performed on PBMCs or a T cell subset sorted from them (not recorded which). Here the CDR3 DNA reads TGTGCCAGCAGTGCGGGAGTAAAAGATACGCAGTATTTT. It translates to CASSAGVKDTQYF.